Each of the 6 T cell receptor beta chains below was sequenced from the same sample in a study of T cell repertoires in cytomegalovirus infection. The antigens of these receptors remain unknown. From the reads, TCRdb called clonotypes with MiXCR, one entry per CDR3 protein. The data contain roughly 920,000 distinct CDR3 sequences, more than 25% of them seen just once; the ten biggest clones take up about an eighth. The sequences come from cultured CD8+ T cells from PBMCs, collected from culture after CMV antigen stimulation. The receptors shown here come from a human donor in good health (CMV status not recorded). Some clones in this sample may be carry-over from other donors' samples.

This clonotype was found a few times. The rearrangement uses TRBV7-6 and TRBJ1-6; TRBD1 aligns across 7 bases. The CDR3 has 14 residues. Germline loops: CDR1 SGHVS, CDR2 FNYEAQ. V lost 6 bases and J lost 5; bases outside the gene matches: 4. CDR3 amino acids: CASRTGQNNSPLHF. In nucleotides, the CDR3 is TGTGCCAGCAGGACGGGACAGAATAATTCACCCCTCCACTTT.

The chain uses TRBV27 and TRBJ2-1, with 9 bases lining up with TRBD1. The CDR3 contains 13 residues. Germline loops: CDR1 MNHEY, CDR2 SMNVEV (reference sequence). In DNA, the CDR3 is TGTGTCACCTTGACAGGGGGAAGTAATGAGCAGTTCTTC. This translates into CVTLTGGSNEQFF.

The V and J genes are TRBV18 and TRBJ2-3; 10 bases are shared with TRBD1. CDR1 and CDR2 from the germline V gene are KGHSH and LQKENI. With 2 bases clipped from V and 4 bases from J, the junction kept 9 bases outside the gene matches. The CDR3 contains 17 residues. The DNA for the CDR3 is TGTGCCAGCTCACCAACCTTTGGGACAGGGGACCCAGATACGCAGTATTTT. Its protein is CASSPTFGTGDPDTQYF.

The chain combines TRBV6-2 or TRBV6-3 with TRBJ2-1; TRBD2 matches at 11 bases. CDR1 and CDR2 (germline): MNHEY, SVGEGT. The CDR3 sequence is 15 residues long. V shed 7 bases and J 4 bases; nucleotides not matched to a gene: 6. CDR3 sequence reads: CASTIAGGPYNEQFF. In DNA, the CDR3 is TGTGCCAGCACCATAGCGGGGGGGCCTTACAATGAGCAGTTCTTC.

V usage is TRBV6-6 and J usage is TRBJ2-7; 8 bases are shared with TRBD1. After removal of 2 bases from V and 3 bases from J, the junction contained 6 bases not matched to a gene. The CDR3 is made up of 15 amino acids. Germline assignment: CDR1 MNHNY and CDR2 SVGAGI (reference sequence). CDR3 DNA: TGTGCCAGCAGTTACCCCAGGGGGCGCGTCTACGAGCAGTACGTC. It encodes CASSYPRGRVYEQYV.

The chain carries TRBV19 and TRBJ1-2; D ambiguous. Trimming removed 3 bases from V and 2 bases from J, with 13 bases in between. The CDR3 is 15 amino acids. The germline CDR1 and CDR2 sequences are LNHDA and SQIVND (reference sequence). The chain's CDR3 is CASSIEGGRNYGYTF. The CDR3 region has the DNA TGTGCCAGTAGTATTGAAGGAGGCAGGAACTATGGCTACACCTTC.